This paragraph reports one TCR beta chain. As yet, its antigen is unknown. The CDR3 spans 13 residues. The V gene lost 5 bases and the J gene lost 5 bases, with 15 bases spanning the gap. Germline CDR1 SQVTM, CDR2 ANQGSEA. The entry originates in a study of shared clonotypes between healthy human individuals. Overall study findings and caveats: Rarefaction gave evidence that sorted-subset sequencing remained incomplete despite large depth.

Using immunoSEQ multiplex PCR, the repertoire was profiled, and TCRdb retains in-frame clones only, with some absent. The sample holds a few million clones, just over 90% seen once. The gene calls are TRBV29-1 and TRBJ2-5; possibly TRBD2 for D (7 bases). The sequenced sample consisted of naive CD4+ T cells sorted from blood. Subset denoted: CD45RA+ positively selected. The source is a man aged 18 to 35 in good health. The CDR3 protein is CSVRSGGGETQYF. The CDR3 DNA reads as TGCAGCGTTCGCTCTGGGGGGGGCGAGACCCAGTACTTC.